This T cell receptor beta chain appears in the sequencing data of a study of blood T cells in healthy people across ages. Alongside a J-beta primer mix, a sample-barcoded 5' primer served in a second PCR lasting about 7 to 12 cycles. One entry per CDR3 protein results from TCRdb running MiXCR on the 5' RACE reads. Among roughly 1,500,000 distinct CDR3 sequences listed, 30% to 40% were seen once. Notes on the study in general: Estimated diversity, derived from one million T cells, was regarded as an underestimate. A strong correlation was seen between TCR beta diversity and naive T cell percentage.

In the case of this clonotype: What it recognizes is unknown.

Healthy Caucasian individuals from Russia aged about 6 to 95 were enrolled as donors. The length of the CDR3 is 14 residues. V shed 4 bases and J shed 7 bases, with 18 bases lying between them. CDR1 and CDR2 from the germline V gene are SGHDT and YYEEEE. The V and J genes are TRBV5-6 and TRBJ2-7; TRBD1 might be the D (6 bases). The source of this sequence is a woman between 25 and 40 years old in good health. The sample comprised blood. CDR3 loop: CASSPDRTKGEQYF. CDR3 nucleotide sequence: TGTGCCAGCAGCCCTGACAGGACAAAGGGGGAGCAGTACTTC.